Listed here are 23 T cell receptor beta chains from one sample, sequenced in a study of blood T cells in healthy people across ages. Using a J-beta primer mix together with a sample-barcoded 5' primer, a second PCR was run for roughly 6 to 11 cycles. TCRdb re-analysed the 5' RACE reads in MiXCR, keeping a single row per CDR3 protein. The sample gives about 670,000 distinct CDR3 sequences, 45% to 60% of which show up once; around an eighth is in the top ten. The sample consisted of blood. These receptors were collected from a woman older than 75 in good health.

The chain has TRBV14 and TRBJ1-4, with D maybe TRBD1 (5 bases). This CDR3 has 14 amino acids. The germline CDR1 and CDR2 sequences are SGHDN and FVKESK. Trimming removed 4 bases at V and 8 bases at J, with 14 bases between. As DNA, the CDR3 is TGTGCCAGCAGCCGGGGCGGAGGGAAAGAAAAACTGTTTTTT. Its protein product is CASSRGGGKEKLFF.

There are many counts of this clonotype. V and J are TRBV4-1 and TRBJ2-3; 9 nucleotides agree with TRBD1. The junction had 8 bases not matched to a gene; V was cut back by 2 bases and J by 5 bases. Per germline, CDR1 MGHRA and CDR2 YSYEKL. This CDR3 region has 16 residues. For the CDR3, the DNA is TGCGCCAGCAGCCAAACGGGACAGGGAATTGGAGATACGCAGTATTTT. Amino acids: CASSQTGQGIGDTQYF.

This clonotype has at least ten counts. This chain connects TRBV18 to TRBJ2-3; 8 nucleotides agree with TRBD2. Trimming at V came to 0 bases and at J to 6 bases, leaving 8 bases not matched to a gene. In germline, CDR1 is KGHSH, CDR2 LQKENI. This CDR3 has 16 residues. This chain's CDR3 is CASSPPSGGPSDTQYF. The CDR3, as DNA: TGTGCCAGCTCACCACCCTCGGGGGGGCCGTCGGATACGCAGTATTTT.

This clonotype was counted a single time. The chain joins TRBV12-3 or TRBV12-4 to TRBJ1-6; D unresolved. Deletions cut 7 bases from V and 8 bases from J, with 15 bases between. The CDR3 length is 14 residues. The CDR3 region is CASTFAGRDSPLHF. The CDR3 bases are TGTGCCAGCACTTTTGCGGGGAGGGATTCACCCCTCCACTTT.

CDR3 sequence: CASSSERRETQYF. Written as DNA, the CDR3 is TGTGCCAGCAGCTCAGAGCGGCGGGAGACCCAGTACTTC. The J gene is TRBJ2-7, the V gene TRBV7-3; weak D call: TRBD2 (5 bases). The DNA end is a closer match to TRBJ2-5, so the J assignment may be wrong. Germline CDR1 reads SGHTA; CDR2 reads FQGTGA. The CDR3 runs to 13 residues.

The chain employs TRBV20-1 and TRBJ1-3; D is possibly TRBD1 (6 bases). Germline CDR1 is DFQATT and CDR2 is SNEGSKA (reference sequence). V dropped 6 bases and J dropped 4 bases, with 16 bases sitting between them. The CDR3 runs 14 residues. This chain's CDR3 is CSAGHAGVGNTIYF. The CDR3, as DNA: TGCAGTGCGGGACACGCCGGGGTGGGAAACACCATATATTTT.

Comments on this clonotype: A much larger clone is a single base away; this may be a read error. V usage is TRBV20-1 and J usage is TRBJ1-6; no clear D gene. Germline V lookup: CDR1 DFQATT, CDR2 SNEGSKA (reference sequence). The CDR3 loop spans 15 amino acids. V was cut by 6 bases and J by 5 bases, with 17 bases left in between. In DNA form, the CDR3 reads TGCAGTGCCCCCAAACCAGTGAACGATAATTCACCCCTCCACTTT. The encoded protein is CSAPKPVNDNSPLHF.

This clonotype was detected only once. This chain joins TRBV4-3 and TRBJ2-3; no definite D call. From germline, CDR1 is LGHNA and CDR2 YSLEER. V was pared by 0 bases and J by 1 base, with 11 bases between. The CDR3 covers 16 residues. CDR3 in amino acids: CASSQDGLGGTDTQYF. The CDR3 DNA reads TGCGCCAGCAGCCAAGATGGCCTCGGAGGCACAGATACGCAGTATTTT.

On this clonotype itself: This clone may be a read error of a much larger clone one base away. This chain uses TRBV7-3 with TRBJ2-5, with D perhaps assigned TRBD1 or TRBD2 (6 bases each). CDR3 length equals 13 residues. Germline V lookup: CDR1 SGHTA, CDR2 FQGTGA. Trimming removed 4 bases at V and 11 bases at J, with 17 bases between. The CDR3 DNA follows: TGTGCCAGCAGCTCCAAGAGGGGGGATGAGCAGTACTTC. Protein product: CASSSKRGDEQYF.

The chain employs TRBV20-1 and TRBJ2-4, with D possibly TRBD2 on 6 matching bases. With 4 bases removed from V and 8 bases from J, the gap between germline ends came to 18 bases. In germline, CDR1 is DFQATT, CDR2 SNEGSKA (reference sequence). The CDR3 runs to 14 residues. The CDR3 loop reads CSATPYIGEDIQYF. In DNA, the CDR3 is TGCAGTGCTACCCCATACATCGGGGAGGACATTCAGTACTTC.

This clonotype has at least ten counts. The chain recombines TRBV29-1 with TRBJ2-6; perhaps TRBD1 as D (6 bases). Germline CDR1 SQVTM, CDR2 ANQGSEA. The V gene lost 6 bases and the J gene lost 4 bases, with 25 bases spanning the gap. This CDR3 has 18 amino acids. The CDR3 spells CSVQTTGTYVSGANVLTF. CDR3 coding DNA: TGCAGCGTCCAGACTACGGGGACATATGTGTCCGGGGCCAACGTCCTGACTTTC. The whole variable domain, filled in from reference TRBV29-1 and TRBJ2-6, reads SAVISQKPSRDICQRGTSLTIQCQVDSQVTMMFWYRQQPGQSLTLIATANQGSEATYESGFVIDKFPISRPNLTFSTLTVSNMSPEDSSIYLCSVQTTGTYVSGANVLTFGAGSRLTVL.

The chain couples TRBV4-1 to TRBJ2-5; D is tentatively TRBD1 or TRBD2 (5 bases each). The J call may be incorrect, as the DNA end agrees better with TRBJ2-7. The CDR3 length is 16 residues. The V gene's germline CDR1 is MGHRA and CDR2 YSYEKL. CDR3 sequence: CASSQEGPGSLYEQYF. CDR3 bases: TGCGCCAGCAGCCAAGAGGGACCCGGATCCTTATACGAGCAGTACTTC.

Comment on this clonotype: A much larger clone is a single base away; this may be a read error. The chain is built from TRBV30 and TRBJ1-6; 7 positions agree with TRBD1. CDR3 length: 13 residues. Germline CDR1 and CDR2: GTSNPN and SVGIG (reference sequence). In DNA form, the CDR3 reads TGTGCCTGGAGAGGACAGGCCGGTTCATCCCTCCACTTT. Its protein product is CAWRGQAGSSLHF.

This clonotype was recorded many times. DNA of the CDR3: TGTGCCCCAATAGAGGACAAAGAGCAGTACTTC. Translated: CAPIEDKEQYF. The chain joins TRBV7-7 to TRBJ2-7; D perhaps matches TRBD1 (5 bases). V was shortened by 11 bases and J by 7 bases, with 15 bases between the two germline ends. The CDR3 is 11 residues long. Germline V lookup: CDR1 SSHAT, CDR2 FNYEAQ (reference sequence).

Remarks on this clonotype: This sequence may be a read error, since a much larger clone differs from it by one base. The chain recombines TRBV3-1 with TRBJ2-1; D is ambiguous. The end of the DNA fits TRBJ2-7 better, so the J call may be wrong. Germline lookup yields CDR1 LGHDT and CDR2 YNNKEL (reference sequence). There are 14 residues in the CDR3. CDR3 sequence: CASSPNENYNEQYF. The CDR3 bases are TGTGCCAGCAGCCCGAACGAAAACTACAATGAGCAGTACTTC.

On this clonotype: It may be a read error: a sequence one base away is much more abundant. The V gene is TRBV7-3, the J gene TRBJ2-1; D may be TRBD1 or TRBD2 (5 bases each). The CDR3 is made up of 19 amino acids. CDR1 and CDR2 from the germline V gene are SGHTA and FQGTGA. The germline V and J ends were trimmed by 2 bases and 2 bases, with 22 bases remaining between them. For the CDR3, the DNA is TGTGCCAGCAGCTTACCTGCGCAAATGGGGGTCAGCCCCTACAATGAGCAGTTCTTC. This codes for CASSLPAQMGVSPYNEQFF.

CDR3 protein: CASSDELAANEQFF. The CDR3 bases are TGTGCCAGCAGTGATGAACTAGCGGCTAATGAGCAGTTCTTC. This sequence joins TRBV2 and TRBJ2-1, with 8 positions matching TRBD2. The V and J ends lost 3 bases and 7 bases, in that order; junction bases with no gene match: 5. This CDR3 comprises 14 residues. The germline CDR1 and CDR2 sequences are SNHLY and FYNNEI.

This clonotype was seen a handful of times. The chain joins TRBV5-1 to TRBJ2-2, with TRBD2 identical over 10 bases. V dropped 0 bases and J dropped 0; count of bases not matched to a gene: 5. Germline V gene lookup returns CDR1 SGHRS and CDR2 YFSETQ. This CDR3 spans 18 amino acids. The CDR3 loop is CASSLAVAGGTNTGELFF. The CDR3 region has the DNA TGCGCCAGCAGCTTGGCGGTAGCGGGGGGAACGAACACCGGGGAGCTGTTTTTT.

The chain has TRBV13 and TRBJ2-7, with 10 bases fitting TRBD2. The CDR3 loop spans 15 amino acids. CDR1 is PRHDT, CDR2 FYEKMQ, per germline (reference sequence). Losses at the gene ends were 5 bases for V and 5 bases for J; bases not matched to a gene: 9. CDR3 sequence: CASSLSGGGLNEQYF. As DNA, the CDR3 is TGTGCCAGCAGCCTCAGCGGGGGGGGGCTCAACGAGCAGTACTTC.

The CDR3 DNA is TGTGCCAGCAGTTCCCCCGGGACAGGGGGGAGCACTGAAGCTTTCTTT. This encodes CASSSPGTGGSTEAFF. V usage is TRBV28 and J usage is TRBJ1-1, with 11 bases aligning to TRBD1. Looked up from germline, CDR1 is MDHEN and CDR2 is SYDVKM. The CDR3 contains 16 residues. J gave up 4 bases and V 4 bases, and 8 bases lay outside the gene matches.

This clonotype was counted at least ten times. V gene TRBV4-1 combines with J gene TRBJ2-1; tentatively, D is TRBD1 (5 bases). From germline, CDR1 is MGHRA and CDR2 YSYEKL. The CDR3 runs 17 residues. Trimming shortened V by 0 bases and J by 5 bases, and 17 bases separated the two germline ends. CDR3 protein: CASSQDPRVSPHNEQFF. The CDR3 nucleotides are TGCGCCAGCAGCCAAGATCCCAGGGTCTCCCCCCACAATGAGCAGTTCTTC.

Regarding this clonotype: A much larger clone differs from this one at a single base, so this may be a read error. This chain joins TRBV12-3 or TRBV12-4 and TRBJ2-3; D might be TRBD1 (6 bases). The length of the CDR3 is 15 residues. The V end was cut by 3 bases, the J end by 1 base, with 11 bases between. The CDR3 reads CASSLWDIGTDTQYF. CDR3 nucleotides: TGTGCCAGCAGTTTGTGGGACATCGGCACAGATACGCAGTATTTT.

The gene calls are TRBV7-2 and TRBJ2-1; D possibly corresponds to TRBD1 (6 bases). This CDR3 has 17 residues. The V end was cut by 5 bases, the J end by 5 bases, with 22 bases between. CDR1 is SGHTA, CDR2 FQGNSA, per germline. In DNA, the CDR3 is TGTGCCAGCAGCCCCACAGGGCTTCTCCAGCCAGACAATGAGCAGTTCTTC. Protein sequence: CASSPTGLLQPDNEQFF.